Detailed here is one T cell receptor (beta chain). These data originate in a study of blood T cell repertoires in COVID-19. Across the study: In each case, the material was cDNA or gDNA derived from T cells, B-cell-depleted T cells, or PBMCs.

CDR3 length: 13 amino acids. Germline assignment: CDR1 SQVTM and CDR2 ANQGSEA. The J segment lost 0 bases and the V segment lost 6 bases, leaving 4 bases of the junction unmatched. TCRdb's table, derived via immunoSEQ multiplex PCR, lists solely in-frame clones and lacks some. The repertoire holds 200,000 or so clones, with more than 75% as singletons. Sequencing input: peripheral blood. The TCR comes from a man between 60 and 70 years old with acute or convalescent COVID-19. This chain links TRBV29-1 with TRBJ1-2; 7 nucleotides agree with TRBD1. CDR3 nucleotides: TGCAGCGTCTCGACAGGGTCTAACTATGGCTACACCTTC. Residues: CSVSTGSNYGYTF.